This T cell receptor beta chain was sequenced during a study of blood T cell repertoires in COVID-19. This CDR3 is built from 14 residues. Trimming removed 0 bases at V and 1 base at J, with 7 bases between. CDR1 is SGHRS and CDR2 is YFSETQ in the germline V gene. In the authors' methods: Estimated nucleated cell counts came from reference gene primer amplification. The table came from immunoSEQ multiplex PCR; TCRdb's copy has only in-frame clones and leaves some out. Clone size and V and J calls were adopted from that table, with D and trimming inferred from the DNA. Among 150,000 to 200,000 clones listed, around 92% were seen once.

The sample consisted of peripheral blood. This TCR came from a man between 25 and 39 years old with COVID-19, enrolled during active disease. This rearrangement joins TRBV5-1 to TRBJ1-2; D is uncertain. The CDR3 DNA reads as TGCGCCAGCAGCTTGGGGGGAGATAACTATGGCTACACCTTC. Its protein product is CASSLGGDNYGYTF.